The 9 T cell receptor beta chains below come from one sample, sequenced in a study of cytomegalovirus exposure and HLA in healthy donors. The PCR employed 60 Vbeta primers together with 13 Jbeta primers. Assay used: immunoSEQ multiplex PCR; TCRdb lists only in-frame clones, some missing. This repertoire includes 100,000 to 150,000 clones. Sequences were obtained from PBMCs. These receptors all come from a woman aged 40 to 50 in good health and CMV-seropositive.

The chain employs TRBV6-5 and TRBJ2-3; TRBD2 agrees at 8 bases. V shed 4 bases, J shed 5 bases, and the junction held 8 bases outside the gene matches. The CDR3 length is 15 residues. The germline gives CDR1 MNHEY, CDR2 SVGAGI. The CDR3, as DNA: TGTGCCAGCAGTTCCTTCCGGGAGGGGGGAGATACGCAGTATTTT. Its protein product is CASSSFREGGDTQYF.

The V and J genes are TRBV6-1 and TRBJ1-5; 7 nucleotides agree with TRBD1. The germline gives CDR1 MNHNS, CDR2 SASEGT. Losses at the gene ends were 5 bases for V and 6 bases for J; bases not matched to a gene: 10. The CDR3 is 15 amino acids. The CDR3 region is CASSSQQGLIQPQHF. For the CDR3, the DNA is TGTGCCAGCAGTTCCCAACAGGGGCTGATTCAGCCCCAGCATTTT.

The rearrangement joins TRBV27 to TRBJ2-7, with D maybe TRBD2 (5 bases). Germline-derived CDR1 and CDR2 are MNHEY and SMNVEV (reference sequence). The CDR3 contains 15 residues. Trimming stripped 8 bases from V and 0 bases from J, with 17 bases between. This CDR3 is CASRPLSGSSYEQYF. The CDR3 DNA reads as TGTGCCAGCCGTCCCCTCAGCGGATCCTCCTACGAGCAGTACTTC.

In DNA, the CDR3 is TGTGCCAGCAGAATCCGGGACAGGGCCACCGGGGAGCTGTTTTTT. Its translation: CASRIRDRATGELFF. The chain uses TRBV7-3 and TRBJ2-2; 9 bases match TRBD1. Trimming at V came to 6 bases and at J to 4 bases, leaving 6 bases not matched to a gene. From germline, CDR1 is SGHTA and CDR2 FQGTGA. The CDR3 runs 15 residues. Based on the CDR3 plus reference TRBV7-3 and TRBJ2-2, the full variable domain is GAGVSQTPSNKVTEKGKYVELRCDPISGHTALYWYRQSLGQGPEFLIYFQGTGAADDSGLPNDRFFAVRPEGSVSTLKIQRTERGDSAVYLCASRIRDRATGELFFGEGSRLTVL.

The chain combines TRBV14 with TRBJ1-2; 7 nucleotides align to TRBD1. The length of the CDR3 is 14 residues. V lost 4 bases to trimming and J lost 5 bases; unmatched junction nucleotides: 7. Germline CDR1 and CDR2: SGHDN and FVKESK. This CDR3 reads CASSPETGLYGYTF. The CDR3 bases are TGTGCCAGCAGCCCGGAGACAGGGCTATATGGCTACACCTTC.

The chain joins TRBV14 to TRBJ2-3; a weak D match, TRBD1 (5 bases). The CDR3 extends over 15 amino acids. V dropped 1 base and J dropped 2 bases, with 10 bases sitting between them. Germline CDR1 SGHDN, CDR2 FVKESK. CDR3 coding DNA: TGTGCCAGCAGCCAAGCAGGCAGGGTCACAGATACGCAGTATTTT. Protein sequence: CASSQAGRVTDTQYF.

The chain's CDR3 is CASSLIGSGTDTQYF. The DNA of the CDR3 is TGTGCCAGCAGCTTAATCGGGAGTGGGACAGATACGCAGTATTTT. The rearrangement links TRBV7-3 to TRBJ2-3, with a weak D call TRBD2 (6 bases). Looked up from germline, CDR1 is SGHTA and CDR2 is FQGTGA. Trimming shortened V by 1 base and J by 3 bases, and 11 bases separated the two germline ends. CDR3 length: 15 amino acids. Full variable domain (rest looked up from reference TRBV7-3 and TRBJ2-3): GAGVSQTPSNKVTEKGKYVELRCDPISGHTALYWYRQSLGQGPEFLIYFQGTGAADDSGLPNDRFFAVRPEGSVSTLKIQRTERGDSAVYLCASSLIGSGTDTQYFGPGTRLTVL.

The J gene is TRBJ2-6, the V gene TRBV7-9, with 7 bases that match TRBD1. CDR1 SEHNR and CDR2 FQNEAQ come from the germline V gene (reference sequence). The CDR3 is 17 residues long. V lost 1 base to trimming and J lost 0 bases; unmatched junction nucleotides: 3. The CDR3 coding sequence is TGTGCCAGCAGCTTAGGGGGACAGTCCTCTGGGGCCAACGTCCTGACTTTC. It encodes CASSLGGQSSGANVLTF.

The chain has TRBV4-2 and TRBJ1-2, with 8 bases identical to TRBD1. The CDR3 loop spans 15 amino acids. The germline V gene has CDR1 LGHNA and CDR2 YNFKEQ. The V segment lost 5 bases and the J segment 1 base; nucleotides outside the gene matches: 6. The CDR3 here is CASSTGQDFNYGYTF. The CDR3 nucleotides read TGTGCCAGCAGCACGGGACAGGACTTTAACTATGGCTACACCTTC.